The next 23 T cell receptor beta chains were all read from a single sample in a study of T cell responses to AZD1222 COVID-19 vaccine. The assay was immunoSEQ multiplex PCR, and TCRdb's table has in-frame clones only and misses some. The sample yields roughly 70,000 clones, more than 70% seen once. Sequenced here: peripheral blood, sampled 28 days after the second dose of the MenACWY control vaccine. These receptors all stem from an adult who received the MenACWY meningococcal vaccine as a control.

V is TRBV28 and J is TRBJ2-3, with 9 bases matching TRBD1. CDR1 and CDR2 (germline): MDHEN, SYDVKM. The CDR3 loop spans 14 amino acids. J was trimmed by 6 bases and V by 6 bases; bases with no gene match: 7. The CDR3 loop reads CASSRGQGLDTQYF. In DNA form, the CDR3 reads TGTGCCAGCAGCCGAGGACAGGGGCTTGATACGCAGTATTTT.

The rearrangement joins TRBV4-1 to TRBJ1-4; D possibly corresponds to TRBD1 (5 bases). The V gene lost 6 bases and the J gene lost 6 bases, with 14 bases spanning the gap. Germline assignment: CDR1 MGHRA and CDR2 YSYEKL. CDR3 length: 14 residues. CDR3 nucleotides: TGCGCCAGCAGGATACGGGACGGGGATGAAAAACTGTTTTTT. It is translated as CASRIRDGDEKLFF.

J is TRBJ2-3 and V is TRBV5-5, with D possibly being TRBD1 (5 bases). V was clipped by 2 bases and J by 5 bases, with 12 bases between them. Per germline, CDR1 SGHKS and CDR2 YYEKEE (reference sequence). The CDR3 totals 14 residues. Here the CDR3 DNA reads TGTGCCAGCAGCTTACGGCAGGGCGGAGATACGCAGTATTTT. Its protein product is CASSLRQGGDTQYF.

This chain uses TRBV4-2 with TRBJ2-3, with 9 positions matching TRBD2. Germline CDR1 reads LGHNA; CDR2 reads YNFKEQ. This CDR3 comprises 16 residues. The V gene end was trimmed by 1 base and the J gene end by 3 bases; junction bases not matched to a gene: 5. The chain's CDR3 is CASSQVSGLATDTQYF. In DNA form, the CDR3 reads TGTGCCAGCAGCCAAGTGTCGGGACTAGCTACAGATACGCAGTATTTT.

The chain links TRBV7-9 to TRBJ2-1; TRBD2 matches at 9 bases. Germline-derived CDR1 and CDR2 are SEHNR and FQNEAQ (reference sequence). CDR3 length: 16 residues. V lost 1 base, J lost 7 bases, and 8 bases stayed unmatched. The CDR3 sequence: CASSLVAGLAGNEQFF. The CDR3 DNA reads TGTGCCAGCAGCTTAGTTGCGGGACTAGCAGGAAATGAGCAGTTCTTC.

J is TRBJ1-5 and V is TRBV28; 8 nucleotides line up with TRBD1. The ends lost 6 bases at V and 7 bases at J; junction bases unmatched: 5. CDR1 and CDR2 (germline): MDHEN, SYDVKM. The CDR3 runs 13 residues. CDR3 protein: CASRRTGYQPQHF. CDR3 DNA: TGTGCCAGCAGAAGGACAGGGTACCAGCCCCAGCATTTT. The variable domain in full, completed from reference TRBV28 and TRBJ1-5, reads DVKVTQSSRYLVKRTGEKVFLECVQDMDHENMFWYRQDPGLGLRLIYFSYDVKMKEKGDIPEGYSVSREKKERFSLILESASTNQTSMYLCASRRTGYQPQHFGDGTRLSIL.

The chain links TRBV7-2 to TRBJ1-6, with a weak D call TRBD1 (5 bases). CDR1 and CDR2 (germline): SGHTA, FQGNSA. CDR3 size: 15 residues. Trimming pared 1 base from V and 13 bases from J, leaving 17 bases between. The CDR3 bases are TGTGCCAGCAGCTTAGGCGCGGGGAGGGGAAGGCCCCTCCACTTT. Amino acid sequence: CASSLGAGRGRPLHF.

The chain uses TRBV28 and TRBJ2-6; no clear D. Germline V gene sequence: CDR1 MDHEN, CDR2 SYDVKM. This CDR3 is built from 14 residues. Trimming took 4 bases from V and 0 from J, leaving 4 bases between them. The CDR3 bases are TGTGCCAGCAGTTATAGCTCTGGGGCCAACGTCCTGACTTTC. Its protein product is CASSYSSGANVLTF.

The chain links TRBV19 to TRBJ2-2; no firm D call. The V end lost 6 bases, the J end lost 6 bases, and 8 bases lay between the germline ends. The CDR3 runs to 12 residues. In germline, CDR1 is LNHDA, CDR2 SQIVND (reference sequence). The CDR3 loop reads CASSPDPGELFF. CDR3 coding DNA: TGTGCCAGTAGCCCAGACCCCGGGGAGCTGTTTTTT.

The chain has TRBV7-2 and TRBJ2-7; 7 bases line up with TRBD2. The V gene end was trimmed by 5 bases and the J gene end by 2 bases; junction bases not matched to a gene: 6. The germline V gene encodes CDR1 SGHTA and CDR2 FQGNSA. This CDR3 spans 14 amino acids. The CDR3 DNA follows: TGTGCCAGCAGCACCCGGGGGGAAACCTACGAGCAGTACTTC. Protein sequence: CASSTRGETYEQYF.

V usage is TRBV6-6 and J usage is TRBJ1-5; D ambiguous. The V gene's germline CDR1 is MNHNY and CDR2 SVGAGI (reference sequence). The CDR3 length is 14 residues. Trimming took 2 bases from V and 2 from J, leaving 7 bases between them. CDR3 in DNA: TGTGCCAGCAGTTACAGGGATGGCAATCAGCCCCAGCATTTT. It yields the protein CASSYRDGNQPQHF.

The chain recombines TRBV2 with TRBJ1-2; TRBD1 agrees at 7 bases. The CDR3 contains 16 residues. Germline V gene data show CDR1 as SNHLY and CDR2 as FYNNEI. The J segment lost 0 bases and the V segment lost 6 bases, leaving 10 bases of the junction unmatched. The CDR3 DNA reads TGTGCCAGCAGAGGAATTAACAGGGGAGCTAACTATGGCTACACCTTC. It translates to CASRGINRGANYGYTF. Variable domain in full (rest from reference TRBV2 and TRBJ1-2): EPEVTQTPSHQVTQMGQEVILRCVPISNHLYFYWYRQILGQKVEFLVSFYNNEISEKSEIFDDQFSVERPDGSNFTLKIRSTKLEDSAMYFCASRGINRGANYGYTFGSGTRLTVV.

This clone has only a few counts. The chain recombines TRBV5-1 with TRBJ2-7; no reliable D call. The CDR3 is 14 residues long. Germline CDR1 is SGHRS and CDR2 is YFSETQ. The V and J ends lost 0 bases and 4 bases respectively, with 11 bases between them. The CDR3 reads CASSLGTPDYEQYF. For the CDR3, the DNA is TGCGCCAGCAGCTTGGGAACTCCGGATTACGAGCAGTACTTC.

The rearrangement links TRBV7-2 to TRBJ1-1; D perhaps matches TRBD1 (5 bases). Germline CDR1 is SGHTA and CDR2 is FQGNSA. The V gene lost 4 bases and the J gene lost 5 bases, with 8 bases spanning the gap. CDR3 size: 12 residues. CDR3 sequence: CASSSGGTEAFF. The CDR3 nucleotides read TGTGCCAGCAGCTCCGGGGGGACTGAAGCTTTCTTT. Variable domain in full (rest from reference TRBV7-2 and TRBJ1-1): GAGVSQSPSNKVTEKGKDVELRCDPISGHTALYWYRQSLGQGLEFLIYFQGNSAPDKSGLPSDRFSAERTGGSVSTLTIQRTQQEDSAVYLCASSSGGTEAFFGQGTRLTVV.

The chain couples TRBV28 to TRBJ1-6; 9 nucleotides align to TRBD1. Germline CDR1 is MDHEN and CDR2 is SYDVKM. The trim removed 2 bases at V and 4 bases at J, leaving 0 bases unmatched. This CDR3 contains 15 residues. Here the CDR3 DNA reads TGTGCCAGCAGTTTAGGGACAGGGTATAATTCACCCCTCCACTTT. Its translation is CASSLGTGYNSPLHF.

V usage is TRBV5-6 and J usage is TRBJ2-5, with TRBD1 matching over 7 bases. This CDR3 spans 15 amino acids. V shed 0 bases, J shed 3 bases, and the junction held 5 bases outside the gene matches. Looked up from germline, CDR1 is SGHDT and CDR2 is YYEEEE. In nucleotides, the CDR3 is TGTGCCAGCAGCTTGGCCAAGGGGGCTGAAGAGACCCAGTACTTC. Protein: CASSLAKGAEETQYF.

Only one count was recorded for this clone. The chain uses TRBV15 and TRBJ1-4, with a weak D call TRBD1 (6 bases). The CDR3 spans 14 residues. V lost 0 bases and J 7 bases, leaving 9 bases between the germline ends. Germline CDR1 reads LNHNV; CDR2 reads YYDKDF (reference sequence). As DNA, the CDR3 is TGTGCCACCAGCAGAGATGGAGGGGGTGAAAAACTGTTTTTT. Protein sequence: CATSRDGGGEKLFF.

In nucleotides, the CDR3 is TGTGCCAGTAGTCCCCCTCGAGCGGGTTTCTCCTACAATGAGCAGTTCTTC. This sequence encodes CASSPPRAGFSYNEQFF. The chain recombines TRBV19 with TRBJ2-1; D is perhaps TRBD2 (6 bases). Germline assignment: CDR1 LNHDA and CDR2 SQIVND (reference sequence). This CDR3 region has 17 residues. V lost 5 bases to trimming and J lost 0 bases, with 17 bases between them.

V gene TRBV5-6 combines with J gene TRBJ1-1, with D unresolved. The CDR3 covers 13 residues. CDR1 is SGHDT, CDR2 YYEEEE, per germline. V shed 0 bases and J shed 6 bases, with 9 bases lying between them. The chain's CDR3 is CASSLGSWAEAFF. The CDR3 bases are TGTGCCAGCAGCTTGGGGTCCTGGGCTGAAGCTTTCTTT.

The rearrangement uses TRBV18 and TRBJ1-3; D is possibly TRBD1 (5 bases). V was pared by 4 bases and J by 0 bases, with 16 bases between. CDR3 length equals 17 residues. CDR1 KGHSH and CDR2 LQKENI come from the germline V gene. The CDR3: CASSRLLTASSGNTIYF. In nucleotides, the CDR3 is TGTGCCAGCTCACGCCTTTTGACAGCCAGCTCTGGAAACACCATATATTTT.

The chain joins TRBV5-1 to TRBJ2-2; no clear D gene. The CDR3 length is 15 residues. Germline CDR1 SGHRS, CDR2 YFSETQ. Trimming pared 2 bases from V and 2 bases from J, leaving 10 bases between. CDR3 residues: CASSFLSINTGELFF. The CDR3 coding sequence is TGCGCCAGCAGCTTTCTATCTATAAACACCGGGGAGCTGTTTTTT.

The V and J genes are TRBV7-2 and TRBJ1-1; D possibly corresponds to TRBD1 (6 bases). Between the trimmed V and J ends, which lost 1 base and 1 base, there was a span of 10 bases. The germline V gene encodes CDR1 SGHTA and CDR2 FQGNSA. The CDR3 spans 15 residues. The CDR3 here is CASSLGYRANTEAFF. The CDR3 DNA follows: TGTGCCAGCAGCTTAGGGTACAGGGCGAACACTGAAGCTTTCTTT.

The J gene is TRBJ1-2, the V gene TRBV30; the D is unclear. Trimming took off 0 bases at V and 7 bases at J, with 12 bases between the two ends. Germline loops: CDR1 GTSNPN, CDR2 SVGIG (reference sequence). CDR3 size: 13 residues. CDR3 sequence (DNA): TGTGCCTGGAGTGTGATAGAAGGATCTGGCTACACCTTC. It is translated as CAWSVIEGSGYTF.